This T cell receptor beta chain is from a study of cytomegalovirus exposure and HLA in healthy donors. Overall study context: Prior work identified around 120 million unique TCR beta sequences in roughly 180 million T cells. Points from the study as a whole: The authors later found TCR association rates varying by HLA locus, with DRB1 most and HLA-C fewest. Researchers reported from a later analysis that most CMV-associated TCR beta chains appeared HLA-restricted.

In germline, CDR1 is SEHNR, CDR2 FQNEAQ (reference sequence). V lost 5 bases and J lost 5, with 22 bases in between. The CDR3 is 16 amino acids. A remark on this clone: Its antigen is not identified.

The PCR contained 60 Vbeta and 13 Jbeta primers. The protocol was immunoSEQ multiplex PCR, while the TCRdb copy is restricted to in-frame clones and leaves out a portion. The table lists about 180,000 clones, 79% of them singletons. The chain carries TRBV7-9 and TRBJ2-7, with D possibly matching TRBD2 (5 bases). Sequenced sample: PBMCs. This clonotype originated in a woman in her thirties or forties in good health and CMV-seronegative. CDR3 nucleotides: TGTGCCAGCAGCCCCTCGGGTTCTGACGGGATCCACGAGCAGTACTTC. Protein product: CASSPSGSDGIHEQYF.